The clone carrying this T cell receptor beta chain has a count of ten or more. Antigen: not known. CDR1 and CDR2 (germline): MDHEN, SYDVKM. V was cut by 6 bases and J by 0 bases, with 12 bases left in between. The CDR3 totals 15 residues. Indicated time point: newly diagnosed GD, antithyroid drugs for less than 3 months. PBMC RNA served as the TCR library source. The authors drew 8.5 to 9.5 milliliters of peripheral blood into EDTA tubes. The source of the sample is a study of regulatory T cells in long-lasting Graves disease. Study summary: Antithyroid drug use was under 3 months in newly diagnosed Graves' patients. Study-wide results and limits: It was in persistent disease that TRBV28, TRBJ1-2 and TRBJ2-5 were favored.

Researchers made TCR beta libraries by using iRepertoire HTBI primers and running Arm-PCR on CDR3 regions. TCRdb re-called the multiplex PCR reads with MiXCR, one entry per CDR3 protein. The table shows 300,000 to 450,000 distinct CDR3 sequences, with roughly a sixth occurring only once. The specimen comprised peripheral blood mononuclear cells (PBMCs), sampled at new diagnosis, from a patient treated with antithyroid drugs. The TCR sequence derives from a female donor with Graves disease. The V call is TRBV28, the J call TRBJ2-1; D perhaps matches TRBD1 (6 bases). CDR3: CASSLDSNSYNEQFF. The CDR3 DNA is TGTGCCAGCAGCTTGGACAGCAACTCCTACAATGAGCAGTTCTTC.